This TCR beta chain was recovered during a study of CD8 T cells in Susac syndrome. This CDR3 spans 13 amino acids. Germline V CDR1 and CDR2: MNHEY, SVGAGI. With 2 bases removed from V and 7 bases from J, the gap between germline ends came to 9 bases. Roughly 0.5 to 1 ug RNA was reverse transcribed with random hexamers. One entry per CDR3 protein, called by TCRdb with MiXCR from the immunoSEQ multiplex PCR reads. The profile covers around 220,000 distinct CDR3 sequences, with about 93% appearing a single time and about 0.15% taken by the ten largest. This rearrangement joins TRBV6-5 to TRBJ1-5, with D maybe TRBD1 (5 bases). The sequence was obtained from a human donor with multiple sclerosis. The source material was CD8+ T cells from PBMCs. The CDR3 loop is CASSYPQGQPQHF. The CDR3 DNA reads TGTGCCAGCAGTTACCCCCAGGGCCAGCCCCAGCATTTT.